This TCR beta chain was documented in a study of a mutant IDH1 vaccine in newly diagnosed glioma. Overall study: Antecedent treatment encompassed radiotherapy, temozolomide, or their combination; the majority received both.

V gave up 6 bases and J gave up 2 bases; unmatched junction bases: 8. Looked up from germline, CDR1 is MDHEN and CDR2 is SYDVKM. The CDR3 has 15 amino acids. A remark on this clone: Its antigen is unidentified.

Data came from immunoSEQ multiplex PCR; TCRdb stores just in-frame clones and leaves some out. Of tens of thousands of clones in the sample, about 91% were seen once. Time point indicated: week 5, during vaccination. The vaccine gave 300 ug of a 20-mer mutant IDH1 peptide subcutaneously per dose. The chain employs TRBV28 and TRBJ1-1; 8 bases match TRBD1. This sequence was found in a woman aged 45 to 65 with glioma. The sequencing here drew on PBMCs, taken from a glioma patient whose treatment included an IDH1 peptide vaccine. The CDR3 region is CASRVSGGINTEAFF. The CDR3 DNA sequence: TGTGCCAGCAGAGTCTCAGGGGGCATAAACACTGAAGCTTTCTTT.